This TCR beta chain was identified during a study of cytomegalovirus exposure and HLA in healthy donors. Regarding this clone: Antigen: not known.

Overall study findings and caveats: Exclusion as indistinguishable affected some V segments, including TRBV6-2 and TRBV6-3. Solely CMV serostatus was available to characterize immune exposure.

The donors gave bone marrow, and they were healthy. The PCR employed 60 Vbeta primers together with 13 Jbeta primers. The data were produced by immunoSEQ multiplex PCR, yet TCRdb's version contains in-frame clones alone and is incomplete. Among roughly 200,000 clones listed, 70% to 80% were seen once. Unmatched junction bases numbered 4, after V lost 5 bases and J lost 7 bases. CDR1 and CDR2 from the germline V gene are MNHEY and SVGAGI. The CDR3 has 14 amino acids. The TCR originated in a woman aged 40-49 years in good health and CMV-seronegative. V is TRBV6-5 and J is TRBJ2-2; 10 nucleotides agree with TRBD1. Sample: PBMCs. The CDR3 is CASSRDRGFGELFF. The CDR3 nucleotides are TGTGCCAGCAGTCGGGACAGGGGATTCGGGGAGCTGTTTTTT.